The sequence of this TCR beta chain was determined in a study of blood T cell repertoires in COVID-19 (dated by TCRdb to 2020 to 2022). Some background on the complete study: Samples from collaborators originated in the United States, Italy and Spain and spanned both the acute and convalescent phases of COVID-19. The prospective study material was composed of cDNA or gDNA derived from T cells, B-cell-depleted T cells, or PBMCs. Deeply sampled blood TCRbeta repertoires from subjects exposed to, actively infected with, or recovered from COVID-19 were included in the dataset. The repertoires were released in a freely available public database meant as a resource for research on the immune response to SARS-CoV-2. Samples came from the ongoing ImmuneRACE study (first 160 participants) plus 1,254 subjects from 6 global collaborators. Sample metadata almost always included a de-identified subject ID, COVID-19 status, age in years and sex. Where HLA class I and class II types were available, the types were taken from metadata supplied by the sample provider, not from assay-based typing.

Results and caveats for the whole study, not just this receptor: Clinical and demographic metadata were provided uncurated, with the amount varying by source and participant.

Taken from the germline V gene, the CDR1 and CDR2 loops are MNHEY and SVGAGI. Germline trimming amounts to 5 bases on V and 4 bases on J, with 7 as the count of junction bases outside the gene matches. The CDR3 goes from the cysteine to the phenylalanine over 15 residues. The only DNA kept is the CDR3, 45 bases in frame from the first base. TCRbeta CDR3 regions were amplified from genomic DNA using the immunoSEQ Assay, a bias-controlled multiplex PCR. The original methods were these. Nucleated cell counts per sample were estimated from amplification of reference gene primers within the assay. Sequence reads were collapsed and filtered to measure the absolute abundance of every unique TCRbeta CDR3 rearrangement. For each sample, productive Simpson clonality was calculated as the square root of Simpson's diversity index across productive rearrangements. Not all clones reach the TCRdb copy of this immuneACCESS table, which keeps in-frame sequences only. Checked studies attribute under half of the gap to unresolved V genes and leave the rest unexplained. Clone size and the V and J calls come from that table; the DNA yielded D and trimming. The sample table lists about 50,000 clones, about 80% of them with a count of one. Together, the top ten hold 8.8% of the sample.

Comment on this clone: Its antigen remains unidentified. It has no much larger one-base neighbor in the sample; base qualities were not kept.

Each collaborating institution followed its own protocols to collect whole blood in K2EDTA tubes. Collaborator samples were shipped for TCRbeta analysis as frozen whole blood, isolated PBMCs, or DNA extracted from either sample type. The V and J segments used are TRBV6-5 and TRBJ2-3; 9 nucleotides in the junction match TRBD1. The sequenced sample was peripheral blood. The source is a man between 60 and 70 years old with acute or convalescent COVID-19. CDR3 sequence: CASSPTDRGADTQYF. The DNA sequence is as follows: TGTGCCAGCAGTCCGACCGACAGGGGGGCAGATACGCAGTATTTT.